This T cell receptor (beta chain) was sequenced in a study of blood T cell repertoires in COVID-19. As for the study in general: Samples representing acute and convalescent COVID-19 were sourced from the United States, Italy and Spain.

This CDR3 is built from 14 residues. Germline-derived CDR1 and CDR2 are SGHAT and FQNNGV. Between the trimmed V and J ends, which lost 5 bases and 2 bases, there was a span of 11 bases. Original data processing: Nucleated cell counts were estimated from reference gene primer amplification. Generated by immunoSEQ multiplex PCR, the TCRdb table keeps only in-frame clones and is missing some. For V, J and clone size, that table is used; D and trimming come from the DNA. The top ten clones hold roughly 14% of a sample with about 99,000 clones, around 87% of them seen once. Sequencing was done on a sample of peripheral blood. This clonotype was obtained from a man aged 50-59 years with acute or convalescent COVID-19. The V call is TRBV11-2, the J call TRBJ2-3; D not resolved. The CDR3 is CASSRPVHTDTQYF. The CDR3 DNA follows: TGTGCCAGCAGCCGTCCAGTCCACACAGATACGCAGTATTTT.